The sequence of this TCR beta chain was determined in a study of blood T cells in healthy people across ages. Germline CDR1 is KGHSH and CDR2 is LQKENI. Deletions cut 5 bases from V and 0 bases from J, with 11 bases between. CDR3 length: 14 amino acids. Per sample, no less than 5 micrograms of total RNA were extracted. Primed by a sample-barcoded 5' primer and a J-beta primer mix, a second PCR proceeded for about 6 to 12 cycles. MiXCR, applied by TCRdb to the 5' RACE reads, yields one record per CDR3 protein. The profile covers hundreds of thousands of distinct CDR3 sequences, with about 30% appearing a single time and around 14% taken by the ten largest. This clonotype was observed at least ten times.

Sequenced input: blood. This TCR was recovered from a woman at least 80 years old in good health. V gene TRBV18 combines with J gene TRBJ2-7; tentatively, D is TRBD1 (6 bases). CDR3: CASSVGAASYEQYF. The CDR3 DNA follows: TGTGCCAGCTCAGTGGGGGCCGCCTCCTACGAGCAGTACTTC.